The 3 T cell receptor beta chains below were found in one sample sequenced in a study of T cells after yellow fever vaccination. TCRdb analysed the 5' RACE reads with MiXCR anew, one entry per CDR3 protein. The profile covers 300,000 to 400,000 distinct CDR3 sequences, with approximately 11% appearing a single time and less than 3.5% taken by the ten largest. The sequenced sample was CD4+ T cells sorted from PBMCs, obtained 45 days after the yellow fever booster vaccination. These receptors originate from a man between 18 and 29 years old who received the YFV17D yellow fever vaccine.

This clonotype was observed a few times. The chain has TRBV20-1 and TRBJ1-1, with 9 bases fitting TRBD1. The germline V gene encodes CDR1 DFQATT and CDR2 SNEGSKA (reference sequence). This CDR3 has 14 amino acids. The junction had 12 bases not matched to a gene; V was cut back by 5 bases and J by 8 bases. CDR3 nucleotide sequence: TGCAGTGCTGGAGGGACAGGGTGGAAGTCAGAAGCTTTCTTT. Protein sequence: CSAGGTGWKSEAFF.

The CDR3 bases are TGCGCCAGCAACCCTGAGGGACTGGGGAATTCACCCCTCCACTTT. This encodes CASNPEGLGNSPLHF. The chain joins TRBV5-1 to TRBJ1-6; a weak D match, TRBD1 (5 bases). The V gene lost 6 bases and the J gene lost 7 bases, with 17 bases spanning the gap. Germline-derived CDR1 and CDR2 are SGHRS and YFSETQ. The CDR3 contains 15 residues. The variable domain in full, with the rest retrieved from reference TRBV5-1 and TRBJ1-6, is KAGVTQTPRYLIKTRGQQVTLSCSPISGHRSVSWYQQTPGQGLQFLFEYFSETQRNKGNFPGRFSGRQFSNSRSEMNVSTLELGDSALYLCASNPEGLGNSPLHFGNGTRLTVT.

The chain uses TRBV5-4 and TRBJ2-5; tentatively, D is TRBD1 or TRBD2 (6 bases each). CDR3 length: 14 residues. Germline V gene lookup returns CDR1 SGHNT and CDR2 YYREEE (reference sequence). Trimming removed 2 bases at V and 1 base at J, with 9 bases between. The CDR3 region has the DNA TGTGCCAGCAGCTTTTGGGGGGCCCAAGAGACCCAGTACTTC. It is translated as CASSFWGAQETQYF.